Detailed here is one T cell receptor (beta chain). This specimen belongs to a study of siplizumab effects on memory and regulatory T cells. Germline values: CDR1 MGHRA, CDR2 YSYEKL. Trimming removed 0 bases from V and 6 bases from J; junction bases left unmatched: 7. The CDR3 is made up of 17 amino acids. Assays covered 95,000 to 100,000 TCR templates per sample. The assay was immunoSEQ multiplex PCR, and TCRdb's table has in-frame clones only and misses some. The sample includes over 100,000 clones, over 90% of them seen just once. V and J are TRBV4-1 and TRBJ2-2, with 10 bases lining up with TRBD2. The receptor was derived from a human donor in good health. The sequenced sample was Tregs sorted from blood. The CDR3 nucleotides are TGCGCCAGCAGCCAAGATAAGCTAGCGGGAGCCCCCGGGGAGCTGTTTTTT. It encodes CASSQDKLAGAPGELFF.